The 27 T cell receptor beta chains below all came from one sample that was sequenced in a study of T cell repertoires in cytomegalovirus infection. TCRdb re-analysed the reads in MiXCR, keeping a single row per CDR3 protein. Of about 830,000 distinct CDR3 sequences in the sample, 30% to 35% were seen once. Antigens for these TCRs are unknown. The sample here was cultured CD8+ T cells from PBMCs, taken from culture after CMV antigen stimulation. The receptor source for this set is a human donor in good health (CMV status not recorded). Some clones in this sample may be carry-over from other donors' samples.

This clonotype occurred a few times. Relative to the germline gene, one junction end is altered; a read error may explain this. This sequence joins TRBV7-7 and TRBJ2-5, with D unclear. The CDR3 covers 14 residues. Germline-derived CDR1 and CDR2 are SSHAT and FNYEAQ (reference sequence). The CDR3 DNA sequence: TGTGCTAGCAGCTTAAAAGTACGGGCGGAGACCCAGTACTTC. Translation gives CASSLKVRAETQYF. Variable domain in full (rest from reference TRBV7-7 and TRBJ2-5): GAGVSQSPRYKVTKRGQDVTLRCDPISSHATLYWYQQALGQGPEFLTYFNYEAQPDKSGLPSDRFSAERPEGSISTLTIQRTEQRDSAMYRCASSLKVRAETQYFGPGTRLLVL.

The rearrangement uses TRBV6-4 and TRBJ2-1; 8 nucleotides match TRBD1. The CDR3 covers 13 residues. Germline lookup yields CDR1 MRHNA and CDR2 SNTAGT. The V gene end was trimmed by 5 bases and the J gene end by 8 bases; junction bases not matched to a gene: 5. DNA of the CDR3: TGTGCCAGCAGTCCCGCAGGGGGCTATGAGCAGTTCTTC. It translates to CASSPAGGYEQFF.

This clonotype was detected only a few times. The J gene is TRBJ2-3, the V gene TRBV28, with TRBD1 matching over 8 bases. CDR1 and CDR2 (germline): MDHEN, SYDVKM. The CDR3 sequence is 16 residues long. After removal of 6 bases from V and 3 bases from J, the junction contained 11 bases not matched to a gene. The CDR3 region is CASRLQGAVRTDTQYF. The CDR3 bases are TGTGCCAGCAGACTCCAGGGGGCCGTGAGAACAGATACGCAGTATTTT. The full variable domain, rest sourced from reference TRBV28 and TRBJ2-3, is DVKVTQSSRYLVKRTGEKVFLECVQDMDHENMFWYRQDPGLGLRLIYFSYDVKMKEKGDIPEGYSVSREKKERFSLILESASTNQTSMYLCASRLQGAVRTDTQYFGPGTRLTVL.

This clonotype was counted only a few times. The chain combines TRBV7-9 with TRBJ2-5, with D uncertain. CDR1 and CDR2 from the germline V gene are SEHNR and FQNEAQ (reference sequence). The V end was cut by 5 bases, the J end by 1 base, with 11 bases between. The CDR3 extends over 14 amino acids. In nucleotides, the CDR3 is TGTGCCAGCAGCCTCAAGGATGGCCAAGAGACCCAGTACTTC. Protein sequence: CASSLKDGQETQYF.

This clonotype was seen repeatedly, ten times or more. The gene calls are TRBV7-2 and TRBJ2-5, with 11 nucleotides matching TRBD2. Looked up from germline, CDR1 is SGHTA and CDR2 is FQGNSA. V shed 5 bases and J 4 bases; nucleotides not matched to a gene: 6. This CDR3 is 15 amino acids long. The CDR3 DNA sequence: TGTGCCAGCAGCAGATTAGCGGGGGGGCGAGAGACCCAGTACTTC. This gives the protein CASSRLAGGRETQYF.

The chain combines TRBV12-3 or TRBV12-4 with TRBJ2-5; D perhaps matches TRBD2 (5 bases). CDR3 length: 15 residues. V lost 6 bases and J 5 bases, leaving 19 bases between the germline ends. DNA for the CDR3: TGTGCCAGCAGCCCTCCGGGGAGATCATACGAGACCCAGTACTTC. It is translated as CASSPPGRSYETQYF.

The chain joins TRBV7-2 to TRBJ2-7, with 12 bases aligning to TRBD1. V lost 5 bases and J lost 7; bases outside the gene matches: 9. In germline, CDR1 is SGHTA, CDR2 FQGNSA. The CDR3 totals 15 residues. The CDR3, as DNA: TGTGCCAGCAGCCTAAGGGACAGGGGGCCGTTTGAGCAGTACTTC. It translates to CASSLRDRGPFEQYF.

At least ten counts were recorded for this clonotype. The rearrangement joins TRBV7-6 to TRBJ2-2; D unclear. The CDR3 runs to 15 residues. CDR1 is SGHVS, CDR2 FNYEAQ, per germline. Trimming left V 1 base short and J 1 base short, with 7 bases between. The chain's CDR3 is CASSLEGLNTGELFF. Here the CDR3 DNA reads TGTGCCAGCAGCTTAGAAGGTCTGAACACCGGGGAGCTGTTTTTT.

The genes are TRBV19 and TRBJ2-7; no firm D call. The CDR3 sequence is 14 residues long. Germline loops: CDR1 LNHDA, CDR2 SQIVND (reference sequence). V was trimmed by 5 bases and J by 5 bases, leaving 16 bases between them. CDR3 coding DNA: TGTGCCAGTAGTCCCCGACCAGGCCCCCACGAGCAGTACTTC. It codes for CASSPRPGPHEQYF. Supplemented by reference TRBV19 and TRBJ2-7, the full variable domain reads DGGITQSPKYLFRKEGQNVTLSCEQNLNHDAMYWYRQDPGQGLRLIYYSQIVNDFQKGDIAEGYSVSREKKESFPLTVTSAQKNPTAFYLCASSPRPGPHEQYFGPGTRLTVT.

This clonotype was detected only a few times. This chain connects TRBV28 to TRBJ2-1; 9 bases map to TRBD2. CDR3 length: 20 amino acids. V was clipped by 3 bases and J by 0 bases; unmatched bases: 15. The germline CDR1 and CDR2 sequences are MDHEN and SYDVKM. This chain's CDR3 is CASSLLSGGLAGRSYNEQFF. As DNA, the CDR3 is TGTGCCAGCAGTTTGCTTAGCGGGGGCCTCGCTGGCCGCTCCTACAATGAGCAGTTCTTC. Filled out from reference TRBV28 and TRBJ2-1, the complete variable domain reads DVKVTQSSRYLVKRTGEKVFLECVQDMDHENMFWYRQDPGLGLRLIYFSYDVKMKEKGDIPEGYSVSREKKERFSLILESASTNQTSMYLCASSLLSGGLAGRSYNEQFFGPGTRLTVL.

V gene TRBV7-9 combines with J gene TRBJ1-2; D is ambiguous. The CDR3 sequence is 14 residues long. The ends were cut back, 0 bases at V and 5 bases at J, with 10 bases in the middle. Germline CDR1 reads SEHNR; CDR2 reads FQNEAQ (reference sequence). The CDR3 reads CASSLARAAYGYTF. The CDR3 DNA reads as TGTGCCAGCAGCTTAGCGCGGGCGGCATATGGCTACACCTTC.

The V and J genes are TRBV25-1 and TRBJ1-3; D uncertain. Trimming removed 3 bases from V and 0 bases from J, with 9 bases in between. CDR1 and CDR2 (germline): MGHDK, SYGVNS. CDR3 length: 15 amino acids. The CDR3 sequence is CASSDGHSSGNTIYF. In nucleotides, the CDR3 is TGTGCCAGCAGTGACGGGCATAGCTCTGGAAACACCATATATTTT.

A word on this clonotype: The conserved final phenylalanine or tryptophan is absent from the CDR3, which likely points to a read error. CDR3 nucleotides: TGTGCCAGCAGATTCGCAGGGGTGGCGGGCACAGATACGCAGTATCTT. Translation gives CASRFAGVAGTDTQYL. The J gene is TRBJ2-3, the V gene TRBV28; a weak D match, TRBD1 (6 bases). The V end was cut by 6 bases, the J end by 1 base, with 17 bases between. The germline V gene encodes CDR1 MDHEN and CDR2 SYDVKM. The CDR3 sequence is 16 residues long.

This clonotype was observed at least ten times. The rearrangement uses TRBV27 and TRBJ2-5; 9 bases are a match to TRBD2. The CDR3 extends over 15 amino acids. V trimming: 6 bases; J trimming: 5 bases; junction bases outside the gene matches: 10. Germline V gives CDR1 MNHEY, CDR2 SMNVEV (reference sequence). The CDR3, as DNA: TGTGCCAGCAGCTACCTCAGCGGGGGGCAGGAGACCCAGTACTTC. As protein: CASSYLSGGQETQYF.

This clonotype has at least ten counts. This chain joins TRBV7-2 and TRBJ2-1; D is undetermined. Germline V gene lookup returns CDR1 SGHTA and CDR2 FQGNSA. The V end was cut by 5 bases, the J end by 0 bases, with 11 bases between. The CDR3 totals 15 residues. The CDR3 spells CASSEILSSYNEQFF. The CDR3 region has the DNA TGTGCCAGCAGCGAAATCCTGAGCTCCTACAATGAGCAGTTCTTC.

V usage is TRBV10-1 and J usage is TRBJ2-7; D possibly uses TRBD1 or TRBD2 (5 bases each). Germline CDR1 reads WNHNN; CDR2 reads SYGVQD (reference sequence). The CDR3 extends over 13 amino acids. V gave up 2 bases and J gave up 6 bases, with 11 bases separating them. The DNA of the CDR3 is TGCGCCAGCAGTGAGAGGGACCGAGGCGAGCAGTACTTC. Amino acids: CASSERDRGEQYF.

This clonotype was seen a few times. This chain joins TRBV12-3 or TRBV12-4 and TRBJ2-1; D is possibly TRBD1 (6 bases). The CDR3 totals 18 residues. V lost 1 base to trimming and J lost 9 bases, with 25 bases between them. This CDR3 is CASSLEMGGRDSRGEQFF. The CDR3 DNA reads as TGTGCCAGCAGTTTAGAGATGGGCGGCAGGGATAGCAGGGGTGAGCAGTTCTTC.

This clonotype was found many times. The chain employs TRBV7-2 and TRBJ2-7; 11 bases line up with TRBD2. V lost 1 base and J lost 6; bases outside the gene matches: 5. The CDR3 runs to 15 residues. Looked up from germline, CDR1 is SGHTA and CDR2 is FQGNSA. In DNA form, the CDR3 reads TGTGCCAGCAGCTTAGTTGCTAGCGGGGGGTCCGAGCAGTACGTC. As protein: CASSLVASGGSEQYV.

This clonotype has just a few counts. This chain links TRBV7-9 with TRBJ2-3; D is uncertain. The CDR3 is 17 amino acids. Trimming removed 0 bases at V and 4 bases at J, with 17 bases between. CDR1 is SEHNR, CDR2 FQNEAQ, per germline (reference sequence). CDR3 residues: CASSLAHARPLADTQYF. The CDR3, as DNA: TGTGCCAGCAGCTTAGCGCACGCCCGGCCCCTTGCAGATACGCAGTATTTT.

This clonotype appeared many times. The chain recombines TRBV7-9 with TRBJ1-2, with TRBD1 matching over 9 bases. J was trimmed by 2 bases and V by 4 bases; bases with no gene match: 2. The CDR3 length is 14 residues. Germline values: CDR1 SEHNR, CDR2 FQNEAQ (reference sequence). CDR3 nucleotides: TGTGCCAGCAGCTCACAGGGGGCCAACTATGGCTACACCTTC. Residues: CASSSQGANYGYTF.

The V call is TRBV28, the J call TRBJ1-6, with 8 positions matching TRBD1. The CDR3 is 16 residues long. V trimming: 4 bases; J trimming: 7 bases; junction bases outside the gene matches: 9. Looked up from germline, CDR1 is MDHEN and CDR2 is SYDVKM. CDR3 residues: CASSSLTGEKNSPLHF. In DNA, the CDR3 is TGTGCCAGCAGTTCACTGACAGGGGAAAAGAATTCACCCCTCCACTTT.

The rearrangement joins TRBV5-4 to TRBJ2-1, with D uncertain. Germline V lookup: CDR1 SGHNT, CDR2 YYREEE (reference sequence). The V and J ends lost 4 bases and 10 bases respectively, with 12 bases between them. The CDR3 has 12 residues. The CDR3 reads CASSEDVLEQFF. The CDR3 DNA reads TGTGCCAGCAGCGAGGACGTGCTAGAGCAGTTCTTC.

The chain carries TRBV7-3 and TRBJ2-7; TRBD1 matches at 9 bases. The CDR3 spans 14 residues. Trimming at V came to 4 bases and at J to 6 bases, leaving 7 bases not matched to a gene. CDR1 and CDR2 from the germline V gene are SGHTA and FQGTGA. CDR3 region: CASSSTGGVSEQYF. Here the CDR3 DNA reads TGTGCCAGCAGCTCGACAGGGGGAGTCTCCGAGCAGTACTTC. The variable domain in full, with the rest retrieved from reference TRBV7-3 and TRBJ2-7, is GAGVSQTPSNKVTEKGKYVELRCDPISGHTALYWYRQSLGQGPEFLIYFQGTGAADDSGLPNDRFFAVRPEGSVSTLKIQRTERGDSAVYLCASSSTGGVSEQYFGPGTRLTVT.

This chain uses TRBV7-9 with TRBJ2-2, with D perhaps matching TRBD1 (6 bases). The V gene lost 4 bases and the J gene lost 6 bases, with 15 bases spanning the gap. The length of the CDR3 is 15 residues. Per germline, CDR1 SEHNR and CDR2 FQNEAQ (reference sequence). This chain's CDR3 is CASSSYRVNAGELFF. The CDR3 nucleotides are TGTGCCAGCAGCTCGTACAGGGTCAACGCCGGGGAGCTGTTTTTT.

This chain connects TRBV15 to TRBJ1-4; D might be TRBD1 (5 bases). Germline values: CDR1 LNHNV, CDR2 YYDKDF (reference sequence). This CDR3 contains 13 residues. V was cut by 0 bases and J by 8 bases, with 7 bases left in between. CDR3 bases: TGTGCCACCAGCAGAGATCGGGGCGAAAAACTGTTTTTT. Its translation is CATSRDRGEKLFF. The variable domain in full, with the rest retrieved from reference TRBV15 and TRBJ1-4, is DAMVIQNPRYQVTQFGKPVTLSCSQTLNHNVMYWYQQKSSQAPKLLFHYYDKDFNNEADTPDNFQSRRPNTSFCFLDIRSPGLGDTAMYLCATSRDRGEKLFFGSGTQLSVL.

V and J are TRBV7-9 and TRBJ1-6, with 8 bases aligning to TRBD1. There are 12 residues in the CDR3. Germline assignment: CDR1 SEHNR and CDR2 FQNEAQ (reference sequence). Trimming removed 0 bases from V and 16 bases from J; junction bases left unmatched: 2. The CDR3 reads CASSLANRGLHF. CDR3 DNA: TGTGCCAGCAGCTTAGCGAACAGGGGGCTCCACTTT.

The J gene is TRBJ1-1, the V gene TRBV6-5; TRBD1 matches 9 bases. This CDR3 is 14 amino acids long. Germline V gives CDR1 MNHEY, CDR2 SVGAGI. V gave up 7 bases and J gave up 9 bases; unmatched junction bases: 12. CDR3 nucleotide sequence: TGTGCCAGCAACGACTACAGGGGGCCTGGCCAAGCTTTCTTT. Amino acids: CASNDYRGPGQAFF.